This TCR beta chain was sequenced in a study of blood T cells in healthy people across ages. Findings of the study overall: The study found more naive CD4+ cells and higher diversity in long-lived than aged donors.

It was with a sample-barcoded 5' primer and a J-beta primer mix that a second PCR of roughly 6 to 12 cycles was run. A single record per CDR3 protein comes from TCRdb applying MiXCR to the 5' RACE reads. Of 790,000 or so distinct CDR3 sequences listed, roughly three fifths are singletons. To note about this clonotype: The target antigen is unknown.

Per sample, extraction of total RNA gave at least 6 micrograms in every case. The CDR3 contains 13 residues. Trimming took off 3 bases at V and 5 bases at J, with 10 bases between the two ends. Germline CDR1 and CDR2: ENHRY and SYGVKD. V usage is TRBV10-3 and J usage is TRBJ2-5; a weak D match, TRBD2 (5 bases). The sequenced sample consisted of blood. This TCR was recovered from a middle-aged man in good health. The CDR3 is CAISEEGGETQYF. CDR3 bases: TGTGCCATCAGTGAAGAGGGTGGTGAGACCCAGTACTTC.